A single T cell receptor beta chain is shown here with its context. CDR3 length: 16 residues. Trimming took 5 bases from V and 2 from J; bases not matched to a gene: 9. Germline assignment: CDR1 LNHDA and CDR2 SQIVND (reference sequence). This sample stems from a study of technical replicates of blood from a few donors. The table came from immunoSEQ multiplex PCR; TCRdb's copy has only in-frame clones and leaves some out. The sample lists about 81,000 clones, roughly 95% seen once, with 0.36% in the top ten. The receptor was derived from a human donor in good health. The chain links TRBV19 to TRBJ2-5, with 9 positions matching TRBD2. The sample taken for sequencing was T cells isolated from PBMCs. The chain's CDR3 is CASSWSSGIAQETQYF. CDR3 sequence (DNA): TGTGCCAGTAGTTGGTCTAGCGGGATCGCACAAGAGACCCAGTACTTC.